The source of this T cell receptor beta chain is a study of blood T cell repertoires in COVID-19 (dated by TCRdb to the early 2020s). Background on the whole study: Samples covering the acute and convalescent phases of COVID-19 were provided by collaborators in the United States, Italy and Spain. The material from the prospective study consisted of cDNA or gDNA derived from T cells, B-cell-depleted T cells, or PBMCs. The dataset comprised deeply sampled blood TCRbeta repertoires from subjects exposed to, actively infected with, or recovered from COVID-19. The repertoires were released in a freely available public database meant as a resource for research on the immune response to SARS-CoV-2. Samples were obtained from the ongoing ImmuneRACE study (first 160 participants) and from over a thousand subjects provided by 6 global collaborators. The sample metadata nearly always contained a de-identified subject ID, COVID-19 status, age in years and sex. Where available, HLA class I and class II types were taken from metadata supplied by the sample provider and were not determined by assay-based typing. General findings and caveats noted by the study authors: Clinical and demographic metadata were provided uncurated, with the amount varying by source and participant.

Points on this clone: Its target antigen remains unknown. There are no base qualities to consult, and no much larger clone falls within one base.

Per the germline V gene, MRHNA is the CDR1 and SNTAGT is the CDR2. Counted from cysteine to phenylalanine, this CDR3 has 12 amino acids. Only the CDR3 part of the read is kept: 36 bases, read in frame from the first base. Trimmed from V: 6 bases; trimmed from J: 8 bases; junction bases lacking a gene match: 6. A second Seattle source provided samples from volunteer blood donors who had recovered from COVID-19. The collaborating institutions used their own protocols to collect whole blood in K2EDTA tubes. For TCRbeta analysis, collaborator samples were shipped as frozen whole blood, as isolated PBMCs, or as DNA extracted from either sample type. TCRbeta CDR3 regions were amplified from genomic DNA using the immunoSEQ Assay, a bias-controlled multiplex PCR. Regarding the original processing steps: Within the assay, amplification of reference gene primers was used to estimate how many nucleated cells each sample contained. Sequence reads were collapsed and filtered to measure the absolute abundance of every unique TCRbeta CDR3 rearrangement. For each sample, productive Simpson clonality was calculated by taking the square root of Simpson's diversity index across productive rearrangements. TCRdb took over this immuneACCESS table, retaining in-frame rearrangements with V and J assigned. Such tables are incomplete; in checked studies, under half of the missing clones stem from an unresolved V gene, and the remainder is unexplained. That table gives V, J and clone size, and the DNA gave D and trimming. The table for this sample lists roughly 120,000 clones; 70% to 90% of them were counted only once. More than 7% of the sample is taken by the ten largest.

Sample: peripheral blood. This TCR was sampled from a woman in her seventies who had recovered from COVID-19. This chain joins TRBV6-4 to TRBJ1-2; 7 central nucleotides agree with TRBD1. The CDR3 is CASSGQAGGYTF. The nucleotide sequence reads as follows: TGTGCCAGCAGCGGACAGGCTGGAGGCTACACCTTC.